This T cell receptor (beta chain) was identified in a study of blood T cell repertoires in COVID-19. Whole-study context: Acute-phase and convalescent COVID-19 samples originated in the United States, Italy and Spain.

Libraries were prepared by immunoSEQ multiplex PCR; TCRdb keeps only in-frame clonotypes and omits some of them. The sample has about 260,000 clones; about nine tenths are singletons. With 10 bases clipped from V and 2 bases from J, the junction kept 1 base outside the gene matches. The CDR3 length is 12 residues. The germline gives CDR1 LNHDA, CDR2 SQIVND (reference sequence). Seattle cases were enrolled at active infection and followed longitudinally. The source of this sequence is a person aged 18 to 29 with COVID-19, enrolled during active disease. The chain couples TRBV19 to TRBJ1-5; 8 bases map to TRBD1. Material for sequencing was peripheral blood. CDR3 in amino acids: CATTGGNQPQHF. The CDR3 DNA is TGTGCCACGACAGGGGGCAATCAGCCCCAGCATTTT.